The TCR beta chain under discussion was sequenced for a study of T-cell memory formation after mild COVID-19. Study outcomes and limitations: Clones that shrank (day 15 to 85) were balanced CD4/CD8, whereas later expanders leaned CD4+.

TCRdb analysed the 5' RACE reads with MiXCR anew, one entry per CDR3 protein. The table records around 320,000 distinct CDR3 sequences, around an eighth of them present only once. The CDR3 is 14 residues long. Germline lookup yields CDR1 LGHNA and CDR2 YSLEER. Trimming pared 1 base from V and 0 bases from J, leaving 7 bases between. A few counts support this clonotype. The antigen is not known. The V call is TRBV4-3, the J call TRBJ2-7; D uncertain. The source of this sequence is a man aged 18 to 29 who had mild COVID-19 (a few samples of this study predate the infection). Cell type and time point are not known. Sequences were obtained from PBMCs or a T cell subset sorted from them (not recorded which). The DNA of the CDR3 is TGCGCCAGCAGCCAAGTAGAAAGCTCCTACGAGCAGTACGTC. Residues: CASSQVESSYEQYV.